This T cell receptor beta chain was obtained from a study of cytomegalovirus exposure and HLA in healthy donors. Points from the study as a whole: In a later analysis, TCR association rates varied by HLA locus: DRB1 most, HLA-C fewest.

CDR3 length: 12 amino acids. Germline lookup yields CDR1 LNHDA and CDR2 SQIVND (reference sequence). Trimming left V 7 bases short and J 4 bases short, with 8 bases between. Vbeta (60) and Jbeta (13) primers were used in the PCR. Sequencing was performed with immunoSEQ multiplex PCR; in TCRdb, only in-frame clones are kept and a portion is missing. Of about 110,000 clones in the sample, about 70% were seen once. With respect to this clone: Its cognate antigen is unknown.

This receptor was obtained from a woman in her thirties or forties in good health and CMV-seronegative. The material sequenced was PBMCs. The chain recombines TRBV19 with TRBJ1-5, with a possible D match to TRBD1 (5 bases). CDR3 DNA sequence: TGTGCCAGTAACCCAGGGAATCAGCCCCAGCATTTT. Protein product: CASNPGNQPQHF.